What follows are 13 T cell receptor beta chains derived from one specimen sequenced in a study of blood T cell repertoires in COVID-19. Data came from immunoSEQ multiplex PCR; TCRdb stores just in-frame clones and leaves some out. Among 350,000 or so clones listed, more than 70% were seen once. The source material was PBMCs or T cells enriched from blood (not recorded which). Receptor source: a woman aged 25-40 years who had been exposed to COVID-19.

V usage is TRBV27 and J usage is TRBJ2-7; no clear D gene. Trimming cost V 6 bases and J 0 bases, with 9 bases left between them. CDR1 is MNHEY, CDR2 SMNVEV, per germline (reference sequence). This CDR3 spans 13 amino acids. The CDR3 reads CASSYLNSYEQYF. The DNA of the CDR3 is TGTGCCAGCAGCTACCTGAACTCCTACGAGCAGTACTTC.

The chain couples TRBV7-9 to TRBJ1-3; TRBD1 matches 8 bases. CDR1 and CDR2 (germline): SEHNR, FQNEAQ (reference sequence). The CDR3 sequence is 18 residues long. V was clipped by 0 bases and J by 0 bases; unmatched bases: 7. CDR3: CASSLANGQGLSGNTIYF. In DNA, the CDR3 is TGTGCCAGCAGCTTAGCCAACGGACAGGGTCTCTCTGGAAACACCATATATTTT.

The V call is TRBV5-8, the J call TRBJ1-1; D may be TRBD1 (5 bases). Per germline, CDR1 SGHTS and CDR2 YDEGEE. This CDR3 has 16 amino acids. V was pared by 3 bases and J by 4 bases, with 19 bases between. DNA of the CDR3: TGTGCCAGCAGCTCCACCCTAAGGGGTGAGACCACTGAAGCTTTCTTT. This translates into CASSSTLRGETTEAFF.

This chain uses TRBV20-1 with TRBJ2-1, with D possibly matching TRBD1 (6 bases). This CDR3 is 19 amino acids long. CDR1 and CDR2 from the germline V gene are DFQATT and SNEGSKA (reference sequence). The V end lost 3 bases, the J end lost 8 bases, and 32 bases lay between the germline ends. This CDR3 reads CSASSRGAAPGQYFHEQFF. In nucleotides, the CDR3 is TGCAGTGCTAGTTCCAGGGGCGCCGCACCGGGACAATATTTTCATGAGCAGTTCTTC.

The V call is TRBV18, the J call TRBJ2-7, with 10 bases aligning to TRBD1. This CDR3 region has 13 residues. Germline assignment: CDR1 KGHSH and CDR2 LQKENI. After removal of 8 bases from V and 3 bases from J, the junction contained 4 bases not matched to a gene. The CDR3 reads CASQDRGVYEQYF. CDR3 DNA sequence: TGTGCCAGCCAGGACAGGGGGGTCTACGAGCAGTACTTC. The variable domain in full, completed from reference TRBV18 and TRBJ2-7, reads NAGVMQNPRHLVRRRGQEARLRCSPMKGHSHVYWYRQLPEEGLKFMVYLQKENIIDESGMPKERFSAEFPKEGPSILRIQQVVRGDSAAYFCASQDRGVYEQYFGPGTRLTVT.

V gene TRBV20-1 combines with J gene TRBJ2-1, with TRBD2 matching over 8 bases. Germline CDR1 and CDR2: DFQATT and SNEGSKA (reference sequence). Trimming removed 3 bases from V and 6 bases from J; junction bases left unmatched: 10. There are 15 residues in the CDR3. CDR3 nucleotides: TGCAGTGCTAGTCGGCTAGCGGGCTTGGGCAATGAGCAGTTCTTC. Translating gives CSASRLAGLGNEQFF.

As concerns this clone: The sample contains more than one DNA sequence encoding this CDR3. This chain links TRBV10-3 with TRBJ2-1; D might be TRBD2 (6 bases). CDR3 length equals 13 residues. CDR1 and CDR2 (germline): ENHRY, SYGVKD. V was trimmed by 6 bases and J by 8 bases, leaving 14 bases between them. The CDR3, as DNA: TGTGCCATCAGGGGGACTGGTGGAGATGAGCAGTTCTTC. Amino acid sequence: CAIRGTGGDEQFF.

V gene TRBV10-1 combines with J gene TRBJ2-7; 9 positions match TRBD2. CDR3 size: 15 residues. The germline V gene has CDR1 WNHNN and CDR2 SYGVQD (reference sequence). V lost 3 bases to trimming and J lost 7 bases; unmatched junction nucleotides: 10. The CDR3 region is CASSEVTSGPGEQYF. CDR3 bases: TGCGCCAGCAGTGAAGTGACTAGCGGCCCAGGGGAGCAGTACTTC.

The chain combines TRBV7-3 with TRBJ2-2, with TRBD1 matching over 8 bases. Trimming removed 2 bases from V and 5 bases from J; junction bases left unmatched: 7. CDR3 size: 16 residues. CDR1 and CDR2 from the germline V gene are SGHTA and FQGTGA. The CDR3 loop reads CASSLGQGYATGELFF. The CDR3 nucleotides are TGTGCCAGCAGCTTAGGACAGGGATACGCAACCGGGGAGCTGTTTTTT.

The gene calls are TRBV5-4 and TRBJ2-5; maybe TRBD1 (6 bases). V lost 2 bases, J lost 1 base, and 12 bases lay in between. From germline, CDR1 is SGHNT and CDR2 YYREEE (reference sequence). The CDR3 is made up of 15 amino acids. CDR3 sequence reads: CASSLGGASQETQYF. The CDR3 bases are TGTGCCAGCAGCTTAGGGGGAGCCTCCCAAGAGACCCAGTACTTC.

This clone was seen just once. The chain is built from TRBV18 and TRBJ2-1; 7 bases are shared with TRBD1. From germline, CDR1 is KGHSH and CDR2 LQKENI. The CDR3 is 15 amino acids. The V gene end was trimmed by 2 bases and the J gene end by 5 bases; junction bases not matched to a gene: 6. The CDR3 sequence: CASSPGTAKNNEQFF. CDR3 in DNA: TGTGCCAGCTCACCAGGGACAGCTAAAAACAATGAGCAGTTCTTC.

This clone was detected only once. The chain is built from TRBV30 and TRBJ2-7; the D gene is possibly TRBD2 (5 bases). The CDR3 has 13 residues. Germline-derived CDR1 and CDR2 are GTSNPN and SVGIG (reference sequence). The V end was cut by 4 bases, the J end by 1 base, with 11 bases between. CDR3 in DNA: TGTGCCTGGAACGGGGAAGGATCCTACGAGCAGTACTTC. Encoded protein: CAWNGEGSYEQYF.

The chain recombines TRBV7-9 with TRBJ1-4, with 8 bases identical to TRBD1. The J segment lost 7 bases and the V segment lost 5 bases, leaving 6 bases of the junction unmatched. The length of the CDR3 is 14 residues. The V gene's germline CDR1 is SEHNR and CDR2 FQNEAQ (reference sequence). CDR3 bases: TGTGCCAGCAGCCTCGGACAGGGTTTTGAAAAACTGTTTTTT. This codes for CASSLGQGFEKLFF.